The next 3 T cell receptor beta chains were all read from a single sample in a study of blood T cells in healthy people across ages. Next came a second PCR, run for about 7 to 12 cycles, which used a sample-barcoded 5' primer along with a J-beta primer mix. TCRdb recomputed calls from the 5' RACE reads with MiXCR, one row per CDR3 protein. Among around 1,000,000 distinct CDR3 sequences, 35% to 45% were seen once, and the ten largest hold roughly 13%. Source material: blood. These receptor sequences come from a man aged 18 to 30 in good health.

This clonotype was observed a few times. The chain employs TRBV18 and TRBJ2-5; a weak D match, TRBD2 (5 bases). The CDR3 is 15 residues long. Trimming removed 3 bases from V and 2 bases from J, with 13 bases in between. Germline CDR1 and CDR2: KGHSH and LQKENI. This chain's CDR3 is CASSPEATTQETQYF. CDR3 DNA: TGTGCCAGCTCACCCGAAGCGACTACTCAAGAGACCCAGTACTTC.

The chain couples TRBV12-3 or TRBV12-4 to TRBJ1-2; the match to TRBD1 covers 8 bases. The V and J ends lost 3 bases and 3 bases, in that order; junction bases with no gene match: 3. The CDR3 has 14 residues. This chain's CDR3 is CASSFGDRYYGYTF. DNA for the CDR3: TGTGCCAGCAGTTTTGGGGACAGGTACTATGGCTACACCTTC.

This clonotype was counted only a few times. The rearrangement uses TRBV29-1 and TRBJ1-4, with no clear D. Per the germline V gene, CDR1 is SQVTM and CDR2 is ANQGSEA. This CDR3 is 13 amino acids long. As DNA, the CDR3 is TGCAGTGCCTTCTCCTCTCCAATGAAAAGACTGTTTTTT. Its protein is CSAFSSPMKRLFF.